The rows below give T cell receptor beta chains drawn from one sample of a study of T cell changes during pregnancy in multiple sclerosis. Sequencing used immunoSEQ multiplex PCR; TCRdb keeps in-frame clones, though not all of them. The repertoire consists of 35,000 to 45,000 clones, with around 94% occurring once and the leading ten covering 1% to 1.5%. Sequencing was performed on peripheral blood. These receptors were obtained from a female donor with multiple sclerosis, enrolled in a pregnancy study. Each CDR3 is given with its conserved first and last residue. Each record gives: CDR3 length, D gene, clone size, J gene, V gene, CDR3 DNA, CDR3 protein. The D gene is left open where the match is weak. Rows may omit the clone size; those that give it use once, few, many or a size class.

>12|NA|NA|TRBJ1-4|TRBV6-5
TGTGCCATCCTATACTATAATGAAAAACTGTTTTTT
CAILYYNEKLFF
>16|NA|NA|TRBJ2-1|TRBV5-1
TGCGCCAGCAGCAGCCTGGGGGAGAGCTCCTACAATGAGCAGTTCTTC
CASSSLGESSYNEQFF
>13|NA|once|TRBJ1-2|TRBV27
TGTGCCAGCAAGCCAGGGGAGTTCTATGGCTACACCTTC
CASKPGEFYGYTF
>11|NA|NA|TRBJ1-1|TRBV20-1
TGCAGTGCTAGGGGTTACACTGAAGCTTTCTTT
CSARGYTEAFF
>15|NA|NA|TRBJ1-1|TRBV6-5
TGTGCCAGCAGCAACCGGGACCAGGAAAACACTGAAGCTTTCTTT
CASSNRDQENTEAFF
>19|TRBD2|NA|TRBJ2-2|TRBV7-9
TGTGCCAGCAGCTTAAGGTTCGGGGAGGGCCGTAGGAACACCGGGGAGCTGTTTTTT
CASSLRFGEGRRNTGELFF
>13|NA|once|TRBJ2-7|TRBV4-1
TGCGCCAGCAGCCAAGTCGGGGGAGTGGAGCAGTACTTC
CASSQVGGVEQYF
>12|NA|NA|TRBJ2-1|TRBV30
TGTGCCTGGAGTAAAATGGGGACTTATCAGTTCTTC
CAWSKMGTYQFF
>14|NA|once|TRBJ2-2|TRBV7-3
TGTGCCAGCAGCTTAGAACCGAACACCGGGGAGCTGTTTTTT
CASSLEPNTGELFF
>14|NA|NA|TRBJ2-5|TRBV10-1
TGCGCCAGCAGTGAGTCGGGGTCCCAAGAGACCCAGTACTTC
CASSESGSQETQYF
>12|NA|NA|TRBJ2-7|TRBV11-2
TGTGCCAGCACCTCCGCAGGCTACGAGCAGTACTTC
CASTSAGYEQYF
>13|NA|NA|TRBJ2-1|TRBV7-3
TGTGCCAGCAGCTTAACGGGGGAAAATGAGCAGTTCTTC
CASSLTGENEQFF
>14|TRBD1|NA|TRBJ2-3|TRBV5-6
TGTGCCAGCAGCTCGACAGGGGTCGCAGATACGCAGTATTTT
CASSSTGVADTQYF
>12|NA|NA|TRBJ2-7|TRBV30
TGTGCCTGGAGCCGGTCGGGGTACGAGCAGTACTTC
CAWSRSGYEQYF
>18|NA|once|TRBJ2-6|TRBV10-3
TGTGCCATCAGTGCTAAGGGGGGTTCTTTTTCTGGGGCCAACGTCCTGACTTTC
CAISAKGGSFSGANVLTF
>21|TRBD2|NA|TRBJ2-3|TRBV28
TGTGCCAGCAGTTTTTCTCGTTTCACTAGCGGGAGGGCCTTTTCGGTAGATACGCAGTATTTT
CASSFSRFTSGRAFSVDTQYF
>12|NA|NA|TRBJ1-2|TRBV19
TGTGCCAGTATGGGACGGACTCGCGGCTACACCTTC
CASMGRTRGYTF
>16|TRBD2|NA|TRBJ2-1|TRBV19
TGTGCCAGTACCGCGACTAGCGGAGGAACCAACAATGAGCAGTTCTTC
CASTATSGGTNNEQFF
>15|NA|NA|TRBJ2-1|TRBV4-2
TGTGCCAGCAGCCAAGATACCGGGAGTTACAATGAGCAGTTCTTC
CASSQDTGSYNEQFF
>17|NA|NA|TRBJ1-3|TRBV27
TGTGCCAGCAGTTTATCAGGCGGGGGCGCGACTGGAAACACCATATATTTT
CASSLSGGGATGNTIYF
>15|NA|NA|TRBJ1-3|TRBV2
TGTGCCAGCAGTGAATCCGCAGGGAGGGGAAACACCATATATTTT
CASSESAGRGNTIYF
>17|NA|NA|TRBJ1-4|TRBV30
TGTGCCTGGACTCCTCCCCTTGGCCTTGCAACTAATGAAAAACTGTTTTTT
CAWTPPLGLATNEKLFF
>12|NA|NA|TRBJ2-2|TRBV7-2
TGTGCCAGCAGCTTAGTCGGCGGGGAGCTGTTTTTT
CASSLVGGELFF
>14|TRBD1|NA|TRBJ1-1|TRBV6-5
TGTGCCAGCAGTTCTGGGACAGGGAGGACTGAAGCTTTCTTT
CASSSGTGRTEAFF
>14|TRBD1|NA|TRBJ2-7|TRBV10-3
TGTGCCATCGGACAGGGGACAGGGAACTACGAGCAGTACTTC
CAIGQGTGNYEQYF
>15|NA|NA|TRBJ1-5|TRBV30
TGTGCCTGGAGTGTATCAGGGGACTGGACTCAGCCCCAGCATTTT
CAWSVSGDWTQPQHF
>13|NA|NA|TRBJ2-1|TRBV19
TGTGCCAGTAGTATGAGGGAGAACAATGAGCAGTTCTTC
CASSMRENNEQFF
>17|NA|NA|TRBJ2-1|TRBV5-1
TGCGCCAGCAGCTTGTTTGGGGATTCGAAGGCGGTAAATGAGCAGTTCTTC
CASSLFGDSKAVNEQFF
>13|NA|NA|TRBJ1-4|TRBV19
TGTGCCAGTAGAGACCGAACTAATGAAAAACTGTTTTTT
CASRDRTNEKLFF
>13|NA|NA|TRBJ1-5|TRBV5-8
TGTGCCAGCAGTTCGATGGTGGATCAGCCCCAGCATTTT
CASSSMVDQPQHF
>12|NA|NA|TRBJ2-7|TRBV5-4
TGTGCCAGCAGTGGGGACGGCTACGAGCAGTACTTC
CASSGDGYEQYF
>15|TRBD1|once|TRBJ1-2|TRBV5-6
TGTGCCAGCAGCAGGGCCACTACAGGGGGCTATGGCTACACCTTC
CASSRATTGGYGYTF
>14|NA|medium-sized|TRBJ1-3|TRBV28
TGTGCCAGCAGTTTAAGGGGTTCTGGAAACACCATATATTTT
CASSLRGSGNTIYF
>13|NA|NA|TRBJ1-2|TRBV12-5
TGTGCTAGTGGACCCGACAAGAACTATGGCTACACCTTC
CASGPDKNYGYTF
>12|NA|NA|TRBJ2-4|TRBV2
TGTGCCATATTGACAGGAGGCCAAGTGCAGTACTTC
CAILTGGQVQYF
>18|NA|once|TRBJ1-5|TRBV21-1
TGTGCCACCAGGGATCTTTCAGGGGGCTCCCGCCCCAATCAGCCCCAGCATTTT
CATRDLSGGSRPNQPQHF
>13|NA|NA|TRBJ2-3|TRBV4-1
TGCGCCAGCAGCCGATCTAGCACAGATACGCAGTATTTT
CASSRSSTDTQYF
>15|TRBD1|NA|TRBJ1-1|TRBV6-5
TGTGCCAGCAGTTACTCTACAGGGGCGGACACTGAAGCTTTCTTT
CASSYSTGADTEAFF
>11|NA|NA|TRBJ1-1|TRBV20-1
TGCAGTGCTAGAGAAGATACTGGAGCTTTCTTT
CSAREDTGAFF
>12|NA|NA|TRBJ2-7|TRBV7-9
TGTGCCAGCAGCTTAATGGCCTACGAGCAGTACTTC
CASSLMAYEQYF
>13|NA|NA|TRBJ1-1|TRBV19
TGTGCCAGTAGTATGGGGTTGAACACTGAAGCTTTCTTT
CASSMGLNTEAFF
>15|NA|NA|TRBJ2-2|TRBV19
TGTGCCAGTAGTATAAATAGCGGAGACACCGGGGAGCTGTTTTTT
CASSINSGDTGELFF
>16|NA|NA|TRBJ2-2|TRBV25-1
TGTGCCAGCAGTGAATCCGGCAGGGTGTACACCGGGGAGCTGTTTTTT
CASSESGRVYTGELFF
>17|TRBD1|NA|TRBJ2-5|TRBV30
TGTGCCTGGACACAGGGGGGAGGTGTGGGGGTTGCGGAGACCCAGTACTTC
CAWTQGGGVGVAETQYF
>12|NA|NA|TRBJ2-3|TRBV6-1
TGTGCCAGCGGGGACTTAACAGATACGCAGTATTTT
CASGDLTDTQYF
>14|NA|NA|TRBJ1-1|TRBV5-4
TGTGCCAGCAGCTTGGTCGGGAAGAACACTGAAGCTTTCTTT
CASSLVGKNTEAFF
>18|TRBD2|NA|TRBJ2-2|TRBV7-2
TGTGCCAGCAGCTCCCGTGGGGGACTAGCGAGTAACACCGGGGAGCTGTTTTTT
CASSSRGGLASNTGELFF
>15|NA|NA|TRBJ1-1|TRBV19
TGTGCCAGTAGTATTTTGAGGGGAGAGAATACTGAAGCTTTCTTT
CASSILRGENTEAFF
>14|NA|NA|TRBJ1-4|TRBV2
TGTGCCAGCAGTGAGCGGGGGAGGAATGAAAAACTGTTTTTT
CASSERGRNEKLFF
>14|NA|NA|TRBJ1-4|TRBV6-1
TGTGCCAGCAGTGACGGGGTAGCTAATGAAAAACTGTTTTTT
CASSDGVANEKLFF
>11|NA|NA|TRBJ1-5|TRBV11-2
TGTGCCAGCAGCTTCTCTCAGCCCCAGCATTTT
CASSFSQPQHF
>15|NA|NA|TRBJ1-1|TRBV18
TGTGCCAGCTCACCACCGAAAGGGGTGGGTGCTGAAGCTTTCTTT
CASSPPKGVGAEAFF
>15|TRBD2|NA|TRBJ2-7|TRBV18
TGTGCCAGCTCACCTCCGACTAGCGGGGCGGTCGAGCAGTACTTC
CASSPPTSGAVEQYF
>13|NA|NA|TRBJ2-3|TRBV4-1
TGCGCCAGCAGCCACCCCCCTACAGATACGCAGTATTTT
CASSHPPTDTQYF
>15|TRBD1|NA|TRBJ1-4|TRBV5-1
TGCGCCAGCAGCCAGGGACAGACCCTAAATGAAAAACTGTTTTTT
CASSQGQTLNEKLFF
>12|NA|once|TRBJ2-5|TRBV28
TGTGCCAGCAGTACAATCCGGGGCCTCCAGTACTTC
CASSTIRGLQYF
>14|NA|NA|TRBJ2-7|TRBV7-9
TGTGCCAGCAGCTGGACCGGGACCGTAGACGAGCAGTACTTC
CASSWTGTVDEQYF
>16|TRBD1|NA|TRBJ1-6|TRBV30
TGTGCCTGGAGTGCCCACACAGGGGATAATAATTCACCCCTCCACTTT
CAWSAHTGDNNSPLHF
>13|NA|once|TRBJ1-4|TRBV7-2
TGTGCCAGCAGCTCCCCGCAGGGTGAAAAACTGTTTTTT
CASSSPQGEKLFF